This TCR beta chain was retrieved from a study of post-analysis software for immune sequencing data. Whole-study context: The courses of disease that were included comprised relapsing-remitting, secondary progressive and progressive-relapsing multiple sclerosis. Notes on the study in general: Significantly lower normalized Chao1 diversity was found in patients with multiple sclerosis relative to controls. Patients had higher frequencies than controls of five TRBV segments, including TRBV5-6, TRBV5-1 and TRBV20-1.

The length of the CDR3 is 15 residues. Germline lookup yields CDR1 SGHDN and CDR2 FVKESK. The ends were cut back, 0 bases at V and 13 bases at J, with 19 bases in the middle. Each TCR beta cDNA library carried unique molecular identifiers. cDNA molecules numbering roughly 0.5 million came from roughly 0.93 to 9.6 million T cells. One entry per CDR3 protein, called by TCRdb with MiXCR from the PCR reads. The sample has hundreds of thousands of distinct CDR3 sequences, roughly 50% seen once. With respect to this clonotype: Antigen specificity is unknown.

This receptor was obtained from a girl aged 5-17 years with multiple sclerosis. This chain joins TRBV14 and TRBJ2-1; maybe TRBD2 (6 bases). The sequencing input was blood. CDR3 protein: CASSQDGGTFRPQFF. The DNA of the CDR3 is TGTGCCAGCAGCCAAGATGGCGGGACTTTCCGTCCTCAGTTCTTC.